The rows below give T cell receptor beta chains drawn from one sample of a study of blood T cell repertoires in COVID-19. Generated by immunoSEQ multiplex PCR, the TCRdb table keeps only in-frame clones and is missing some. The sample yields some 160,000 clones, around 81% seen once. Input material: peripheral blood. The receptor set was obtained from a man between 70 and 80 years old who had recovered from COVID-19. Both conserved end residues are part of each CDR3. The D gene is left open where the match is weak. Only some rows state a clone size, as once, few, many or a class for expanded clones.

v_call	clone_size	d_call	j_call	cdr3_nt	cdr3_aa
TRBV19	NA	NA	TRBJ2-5	TGTGCCAGTAGTATTATCCATACTTCGAGGGGGGGGACCCAGTACTTC	CASSIIHTSRGGTQYF
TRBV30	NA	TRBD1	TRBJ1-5	TGTGCCTGGAGTCCCCCGAGGACAGGGTTGGGCAATCAGCCCCAGCATTTT	CAWSPPRTGLGNQPQHF
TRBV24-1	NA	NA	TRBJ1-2	TGTGCCACCAGTGATCCCACAGAAAACTATGGCTACACCTTC	CATSDPTENYGYTF
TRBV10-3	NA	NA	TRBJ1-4	TGTGCCATCAGTGAGTCGAAGGCAGCGGATAATGAAAAACTGTTTTTT	CAISESKAADNEKLFF
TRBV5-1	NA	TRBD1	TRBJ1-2	TGCGCCAGCAGCTTGGGGGGACAGAATCTTCCCACCTTC	CASSLGGQNLPTF
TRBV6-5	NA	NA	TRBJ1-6	TGTGCCAGCAGCACCGGGACACCTAATTCACCCCTCCACTTT	CASSTGTPNSPLHF
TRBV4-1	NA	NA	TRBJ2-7	TGCGCCAGCAGCCAGACGGGTCAGGGATACGAGCAGTACTTC	CASSQTGQGYEQYF
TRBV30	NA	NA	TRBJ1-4	TGTGCCTGGAGTGTACCGGCAGGACTGCCTGAAAAACTGTTTTTT	CAWSVPAGLPEKLFF
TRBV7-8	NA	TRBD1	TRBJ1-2	TGTGCCAGCAGCACCGGACAGGGCAACTATGGCTACACCTTC	CASSTGQGNYGYTF
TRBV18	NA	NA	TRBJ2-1	TGTGCCAGCTCGGACCGACAGAACAATGAGCAGTTCTTC	CASSDRQNNEQFF
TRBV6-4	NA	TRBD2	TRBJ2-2	TGTGCCAGCAGTGACACCGCGGGAGTCCGCACCGGGGAGCTGTTTTTT	CASSDTAGVRTGELFF
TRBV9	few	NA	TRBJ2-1	TGTGCCAGCAGCGTAGCTGGCGGGACTTGGAACAATGAGCAGTTCTTC	CASSVAGGTWNNEQFF
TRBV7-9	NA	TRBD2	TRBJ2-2	TGTGCCAGCAGCTTATTGCCTAGCGGGGGGAACACCGGGGAGCTGTTTTTT	CASSLLPSGGNTGELFF
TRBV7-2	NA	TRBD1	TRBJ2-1	TGTGCCAGCAGCTTCCCGGACAGGGGAGCTGAATCCTACAATGAGCAGTTCTTC	CASSFPDRGAESYNEQFF
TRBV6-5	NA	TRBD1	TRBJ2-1	TGTGCCAGCAGTTACGGGGGACAGGGGAGGGACAATGAGCAGTTCTTC	CASSYGGQGRDNEQFF
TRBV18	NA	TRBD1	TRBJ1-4	TGTGCCAGCTCACGGGACAGGGCTGAAAAACTGTTTTTT	CASSRDRAEKLFF
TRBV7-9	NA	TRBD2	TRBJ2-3	TGTGCCAGCAGCTCTAGCGGGAGGGGACCTAGCACAGATACGCAGTATTTT	CASSSSGRGPSTDTQYF
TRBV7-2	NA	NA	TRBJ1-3	TGTGCCAGCAGCCGTGTCGCTGTGACAAACTCTGGAAACACCATATATTTT	CASSRVAVTNSGNTIYF
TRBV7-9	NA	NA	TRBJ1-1	TGTGCCAGCAGCTTAGCGGCAGGGGCTTCGGGTGAAGCTTTCTTT	CASSLAAGASGEAFF
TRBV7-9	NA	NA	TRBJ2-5	TGTGCCAGCAGCTTAAACAGGAAAGAGACCCAGTACTTC	CASSLNRKETQYF
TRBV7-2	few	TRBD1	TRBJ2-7	TGTGCCAGCAGCTCCCGGGGACAGCGGACCTACGAGCAGTACTTC	CASSSRGQRTYEQYF
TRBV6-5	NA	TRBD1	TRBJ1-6	TGTGCCAGCAGAGAGATCGGGACAGCGGATTCACCCCTCCACTTT	CASREIGTADSPLHF
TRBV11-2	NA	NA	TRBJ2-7	TGTGCCAGCAGCTTAGGAGCGTCTGGTTCCTACGAGCAGTACTTC	CASSLGASGSYEQYF
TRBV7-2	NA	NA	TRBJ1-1	TGTGCCAGCAGCTTAGAAGCGAACACTGAAGCTTTCTTT	CASSLEANTEAFF
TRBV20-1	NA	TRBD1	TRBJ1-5	TGCAGTGCTAGTCCTAGGACAGGGCGAAGCAATCAGCCCCAGCATTTT	CSASPRTGRSNQPQHF
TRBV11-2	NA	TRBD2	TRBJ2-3	TGTGCCAGCAGACAGCCGGGGCGGGAGCGGACAGATACGCAGTATTTT	CASRQPGRERTDTQYF
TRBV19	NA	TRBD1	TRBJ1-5	TGTGCCAGTAGTTATGGACAGGGCTATCAGCCCCAGCATTTT	CASSYGQGYQPQHF
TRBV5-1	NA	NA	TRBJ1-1	TGCGCCAGCAGCTTGGGACAGATGAACACTGAAGCTTTCTTT	CASSLGQMNTEAFF
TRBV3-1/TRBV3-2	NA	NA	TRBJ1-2	TGTGCCAGCAGCCAAGAAAACATCTATGGCTACACCTTC	CASSQENIYGYTF
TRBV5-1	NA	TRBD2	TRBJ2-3	TGCGCCAGCAGCGGGATAGCGGGAGGCCGGGGAGATACGCAGTATTTT	CASSGIAGGRGDTQYF
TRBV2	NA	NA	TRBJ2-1	TGTGCCAGCACCGCAGGGGAACCATACAATGAGCAGTTCTTC	CASTAGEPYNEQFF
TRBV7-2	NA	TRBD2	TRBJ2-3	TGTGCCAGCAGCTCAGGACTAGCGAGCACAGATACGCAGTATTTT	CASSSGLASTDTQYF
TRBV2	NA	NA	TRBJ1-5	TGTGCCAGCAGTGTCTATAGCAATCAGCCCCAGCATTTT	CASSVYSNQPQHF
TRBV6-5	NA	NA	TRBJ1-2	TGTGCCAGCAGTTACTCGATAGACAGGCACTATGGCTACACCTTC	CASSYSIDRHYGYTF
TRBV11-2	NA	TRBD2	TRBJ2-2	TGTGCCAGCAGCTTAGGCGGGAGAAGGACCGGGGAGCTGTTTTTT	CASSLGGRRTGELFF
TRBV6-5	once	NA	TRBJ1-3	TGTGCCAGCAGTAACTTCTACTCTGGAAACACCATATATTTT	CASSNFYSGNTIYF
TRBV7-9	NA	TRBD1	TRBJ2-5	TGTGCCAGCAGCTTAGGGGGGACAGGGGGCGCAGAGACCCAGTACTTC	CASSLGGTGGAETQYF
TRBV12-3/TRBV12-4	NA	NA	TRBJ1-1	TGTGCCAGCAGTTTGGAGAGGAGTGAAGCTTTCTTT	CASSLERSEAFF
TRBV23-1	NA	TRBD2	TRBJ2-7	TGCGCCAGCAGTCAATACCAGCGGGAGGGCTACGAGCAGTACTTC	CASSQYQREGYEQYF
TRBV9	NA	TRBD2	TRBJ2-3	TGTGCCAGCAGCGCCCCTGTGGCGGGAGGGACAGATACGCAGTATTTT	CASSAPVAGGTDTQYF
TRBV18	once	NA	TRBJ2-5	TGTGCCAGCTCACCAGGGCACGGCCAAGAGACCCAGTACTTC	CASSPGHGQETQYF